This TCR beta chain was captured by sequencing in a study of blood T cells in healthy people across ages. Germline V gives CDR1 MNHNS, CDR2 SASEGT. This CDR3 comprises 17 residues. The V gene end was trimmed by 3 bases and the J gene end by 1 base; junction bases not matched to a gene: 10. Through a sample-barcoded 5' primer and a J-beta primer mix, a second PCR was run for roughly 6 to 11 cycles. Unique molecular identifiers of 12 random nucleotides labeled each cDNA. TCRdb reprocessed the 5' RACE reads via MiXCR and lists one record per CDR3 protein. Here the sample spans some 890,000 distinct CDR3 sequences, almost 30% being singletons. The data were also submitted as part of a second study, on T cells of mothers and their children. As that study records: The study recruited a few healthy Caucasian mothers and their six children as donors. For each mother, over 8 million TCR beta CDR3 reads were obtained, and for each child, roughly 2.8 million.

The origin of this receptor is a woman aged 40 to 50 in good health. The rearrangement uses TRBV6-1 and TRBJ1-1; the match to TRBD1 covers 8 bases. Sequencing input: blood. In DNA form, the CDR3 reads TGTGCCAGCAGTGATTCACGGCTTGGGACAGGGAACACTGAAGCTTTCTTT. This sequence encodes CASSDSRLGTGNTEAFF.